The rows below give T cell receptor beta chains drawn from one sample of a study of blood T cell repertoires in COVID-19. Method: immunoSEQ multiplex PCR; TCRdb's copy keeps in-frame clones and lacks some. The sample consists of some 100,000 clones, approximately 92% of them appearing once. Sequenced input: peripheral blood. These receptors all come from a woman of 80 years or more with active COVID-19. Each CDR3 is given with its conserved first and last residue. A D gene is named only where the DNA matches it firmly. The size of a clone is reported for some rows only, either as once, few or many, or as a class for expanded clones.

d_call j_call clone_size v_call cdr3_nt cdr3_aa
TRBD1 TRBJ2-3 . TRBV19 TGTGCCAGTAGAGGGACAGGCACAGATACGCAGTATTTT CASRGTGTDTQYF
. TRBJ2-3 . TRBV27 TGTGCCAGCAGTGTTACCCCCGGTCCAGATACGCAGTATTTT CASSVTPGPDTQYF
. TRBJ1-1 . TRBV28 TGTGCCAGCAGTTCCCTGGAGACTGAAGCTTTCTTT CASSSLETEAFF
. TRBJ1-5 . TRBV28 TGTGCCAGCAGTTTAGATTCAGGATTAAATCAGCCCCAGCATTTT CASSLDSGLNQPQHF
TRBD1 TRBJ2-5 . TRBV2 TGTGCCAGCCACAGGGGGCGGGAGACCCAGTACTTC CASHRGRETQYF
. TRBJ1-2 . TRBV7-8 TGTGCCAGCAGCTTAGGGGGGCCCGTGAGGGGCTACACCTTC CASSLGGPVRGYTF
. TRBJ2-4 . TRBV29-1 TGCAGCGTTGAAGTTGGCTTAAGAAAAAACATTCAGTACTTC CSVEVGLRKNIQYF
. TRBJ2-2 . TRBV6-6 TGTGCCAGCAGTTACGGCCCGACCGGGGAGCTGTTTTTT CASSYGPTGELFF
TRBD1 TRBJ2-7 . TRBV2 TGTGCCAGCAGAGACCTCAGGGGGCGCGTCGGGGAGCAGTACTTC CASRDLRGRVGEQYF
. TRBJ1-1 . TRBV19 TGTGCCAGTAGTATAACCGGGACACCGAACACTGAAGCTTTCTTT CASSITGTPNTEAFF
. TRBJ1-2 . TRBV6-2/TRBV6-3 TGTGCCAGCAGCATATGGAGCTATGGCTACACCTTC CASSIWSYGYTF
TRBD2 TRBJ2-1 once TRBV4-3 TGCGCCAGCAGCCAAGATAACCAGCGGGAGGTTGTAAGCTCCTACAATGAGCAGTTCTTC CASSQDNQREVVSSYNEQFF
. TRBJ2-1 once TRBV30 TGTGCCTGGAGAAGCAGGGTAAATGAGCAGTTCTTC CAWRSRVNEQFF
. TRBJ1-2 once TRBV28 TGTGCCAGCAGAGAACCGGGGAACAAGGGGGGGAACTATGGCTACACCTTC CASREPGNKGGNYGYTF
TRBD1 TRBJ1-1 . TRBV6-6 TGTGCCAGCAGTACCCCGGGACAGATGAACACTGAAGCTTTCTTT CASSTPGQMNTEAFF
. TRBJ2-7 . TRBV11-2 TGTGCCAGCAGCTTCTCCGGGAGTTCCTACGAGCAGTACTTC CASSFSGSSYEQYF
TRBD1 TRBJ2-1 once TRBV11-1 TGTGCCAGCAGCCGGGACAGGAAAGACAATGAGCAGTTCTTC CASSRDRKDNEQFF
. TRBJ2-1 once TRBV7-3 TGTGCCAGCAGCTTAACACCGACTTCCCTTTACAATGAGCAGTTCTTC CASSLTPTSLYNEQFF
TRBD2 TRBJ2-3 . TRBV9 TGTGCCAGCAGCGTAGTCTGGGGGGGAGCGGGAGCTACAGATACGCAGTATTTT CASSVVWGGAGATDTQYF
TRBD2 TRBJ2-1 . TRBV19 TGTGCCAGTAGTCCGGGGGGGGGCTCCTACAATGAGCAGTTCTTC CASSPGGGSYNEQFF
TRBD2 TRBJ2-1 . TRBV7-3 TGTGCCAGCAGCCTCCTTGCGGGAGGGGGAGATGAGCAGTTCTTC CASSLLAGGGDEQFF
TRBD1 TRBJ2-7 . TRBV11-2 TGTGCCAGCAGCTTAGATCTGCAGGGGGACTCCTACGAGCAGTACTTC CASSLDLQGDSYEQYF
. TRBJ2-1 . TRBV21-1 TGTGCCAGCAGCAGGACAGGGCGGGTCTACAATGAGCAGTTCTTC CASSRTGRVYNEQFF
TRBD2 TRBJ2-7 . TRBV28 TGTGCCAGCAGCCCCTGGGGGAGGGGTCTCGAGCAGTACTTC CASSPWGRGLEQYF
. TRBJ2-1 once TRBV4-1 TGCGCCAGCAGCCAAGCCCGGGACTCCGGGACTGAGCAGTTCTTC CASSQARDSGTEQFF
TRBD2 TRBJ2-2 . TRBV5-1 TGCGCCAGCAGCTTAGCGGGGTCGTTCACCGGGGAGCTGTTTTTT CASSLAGSFTGELFF
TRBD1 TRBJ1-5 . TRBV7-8 TGTGCCAGCAGCTTAGCTCGGGACAGGGAGAGTCAGCCCCAGCATTTT CASSLARDRESQPQHF
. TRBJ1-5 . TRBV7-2 TGTGCCAGCAGCTTAGTTGGAGGGAACAATCAGCCCCAGCATTTT CASSLVGGNNQPQHF
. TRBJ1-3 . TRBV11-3 TGTGCCAGCAGCCGGACAGCCTCTGGAAACACCATATATTTT CASSRTASGNTIYF
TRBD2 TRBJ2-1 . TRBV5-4 TGTGCCAGCAGCTCAAGAGCGGGAGTCTCCTACAATGAGCAGTTCTTC CASSSRAGVSYNEQFF
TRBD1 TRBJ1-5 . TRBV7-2 TGTGCCAGCAGCTTAGCCGCCGGTGGACAGGGTAATTTGCATTTT CASSLAAGGQGNLHF
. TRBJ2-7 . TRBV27 TGTGCCAGCAGTCCAAGACAAGCCTACGAGCAGTACTTC CASSPRQAYEQYF
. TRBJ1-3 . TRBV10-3 TGTGCCATCAGTGAATTCTCGGGAAACACCATATATTTT CAISEFSGNTIYF
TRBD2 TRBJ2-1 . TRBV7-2 TGTGCCAGCAGCTTAAGGGCGGGAGGAACGAATGAGCAGTTCTTC CASSLRAGGTNEQFF
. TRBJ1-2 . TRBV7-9 TGTGCCAGCAGCCCAGACAGGCCGGGGGGCTACACCTTC CASSPDRPGGYTF
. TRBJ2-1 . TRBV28 TGTGCCAGCAGCCCCACTAGCCCCTACATTGGGCAGTTCTTC CASSPTSPYIGQFF
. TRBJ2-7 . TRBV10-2 TGCGCCAGTTCGGGACAATTCCTCTACGAGCAGTACTTC CASSGQFLYEQYF
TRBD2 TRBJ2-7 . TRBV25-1 TGTGCCAGCAGCCCACTGGGACTAGCGGGAGGTCAGCAGTACTTC CASSPLGLAGGQQYF
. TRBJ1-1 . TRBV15 TGTGCCACCAGCAGATCCAGGGGCTCGAACACTGAAGCTTTCTTT CATSRSRGSNTEAFF
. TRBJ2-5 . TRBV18 TGTGCCAGCTCAGATCGCCGGGACAGAGGACTAGCTGGGGAGACCCAGTACTTC CASSDRRDRGLAGETQYF